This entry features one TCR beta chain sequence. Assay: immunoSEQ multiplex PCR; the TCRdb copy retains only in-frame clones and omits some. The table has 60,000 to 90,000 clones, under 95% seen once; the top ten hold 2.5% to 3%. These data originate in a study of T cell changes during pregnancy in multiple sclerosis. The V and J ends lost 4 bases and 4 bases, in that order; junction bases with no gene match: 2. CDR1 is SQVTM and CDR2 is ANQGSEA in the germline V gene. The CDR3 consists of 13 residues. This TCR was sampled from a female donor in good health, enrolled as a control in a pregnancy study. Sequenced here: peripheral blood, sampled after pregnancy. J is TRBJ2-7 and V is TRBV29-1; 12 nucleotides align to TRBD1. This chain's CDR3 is CSVGGQGAYEQYF. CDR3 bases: TGCAGCGTTGGGGGACAGGGGGCTTACGAGCAGTACTTC.